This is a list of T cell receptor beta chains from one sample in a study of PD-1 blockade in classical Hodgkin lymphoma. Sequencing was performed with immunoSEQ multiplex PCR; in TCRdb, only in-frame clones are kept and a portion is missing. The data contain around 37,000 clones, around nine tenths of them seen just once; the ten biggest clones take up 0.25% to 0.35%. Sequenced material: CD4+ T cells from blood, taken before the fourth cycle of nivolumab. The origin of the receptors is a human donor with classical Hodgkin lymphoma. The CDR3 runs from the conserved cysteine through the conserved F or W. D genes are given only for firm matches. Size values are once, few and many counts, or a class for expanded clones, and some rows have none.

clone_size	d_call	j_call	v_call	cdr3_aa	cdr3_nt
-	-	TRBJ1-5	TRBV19	CASKGTPGWESNQPQHF	TGTGCCAGTAAGGGGACCCCAGGGTGGGAAAGCAATCAGCCCCAGCATTTT
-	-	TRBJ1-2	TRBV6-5	CASSYSGLGEYGYTF	TGTGCCAGCAGTTACTCTGGGTTGGGGGAATATGGCTACACCTTC
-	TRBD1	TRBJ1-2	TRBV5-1	CASSLQGNYGYTF	TGCGCCAGCAGCTTACAGGGGAACTATGGCTACACCTTC
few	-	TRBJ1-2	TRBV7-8	CASSLDHRNYGYTF	TGTGCCAGCAGCTTAGACCACAGGAACTATGGCTACACCTTC
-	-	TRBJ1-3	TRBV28	CASSFTGDTSNTIYF	TGTGCCAGCAGTTTTACGGGTGATACATCGAACACCATATATTTT
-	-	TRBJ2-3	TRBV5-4	CASRFTGLVTDTQYF	TGTGCCAGCAGATTTACAGGGTTGGTCACAGATACGCAGTATTTT
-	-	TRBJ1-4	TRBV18	CASSKNAGSATNEKLFF	TGTGCCAGCTCAAAAAATGCCGGGTCAGCAACTAATGAAAAACTGTTTTTT
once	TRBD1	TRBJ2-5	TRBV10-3	CAISFSGTGEETQYF	TGTGCCATCAGCTTCTCCGGGACAGGGGAGGAGACCCAGTACTTC
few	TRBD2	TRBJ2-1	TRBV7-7	CASSLVGGPSGRAGEQFF	TGTGCTAGCAGCTTAGTGGGGGGGCCTAGCGGGAGGGCCGGTGAGCAGTTCTTC
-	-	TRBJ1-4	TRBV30	CAWSRTVGNEKLFF	TGTGCCTGGAGCCGGACAGTTGGTAATGAAAAACTGTTTTTT
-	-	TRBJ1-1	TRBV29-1	CSVGKGLNTEAFF	TGCAGCGTTGGGAAGGGTCTGAACACTGAAGCTTTCTTT
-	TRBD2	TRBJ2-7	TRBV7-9	CASRPDWAGGGEQYF	TGTGCCAGCAGGCCCGACTGGGCGGGAGGTGGCGAGCAGTACTTC
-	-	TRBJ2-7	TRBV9	CASSVGSMAYEQYF	TGTGCCAGCAGCGTAGGATCGATGGCCTACGAGCAGTACTTC
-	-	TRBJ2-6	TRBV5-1	CASSEQGAGANVLTF	TGCGCCAGCAGCGAACAGGGAGCTGGGGCCAACGTCCTGACTTTC
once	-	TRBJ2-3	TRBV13	CASSLPGGRSGKAFSTDTQYF	TGTGCCAGCAGCCTACCAGGGGGCCGGAGCGGGAAGGCGTTCAGCACAGATACGCAGTATTTT
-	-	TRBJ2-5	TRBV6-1	CASSVSGPGQTQYF	TGTGCCAGCAGTGTGAGCGGGCCCGGACAGACCCAGTACTTC
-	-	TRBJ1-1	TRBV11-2	CASSYDLGYRRAEAFF	TGTGCCAGCAGCTACGACTTGGGATACCGGAGGGCTGAAGCTTTCTTT
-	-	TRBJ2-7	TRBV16	CASSLQGAEQYF	TGTGCCAGCAGCTTGCAGGGAGCCGAGCAGTACTTC
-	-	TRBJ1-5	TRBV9	CASSVGPFNSNQPQHF	TGTGCCAGCAGCGTAGGGCCCTTTAACAGCAATCAGCCCCAGCATTTT
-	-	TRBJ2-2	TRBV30	CAWSLGGAGELFF	TGTGCCTGGAGTTTGGGCGGCGCCGGGGAGCTGTTTTTT
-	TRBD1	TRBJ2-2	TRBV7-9	CASSGGQGGNTGELFF	TGTGCCAGCAGCGGGGGACAGGGGGGTAACACCGGGGAGCTGTTTTTT
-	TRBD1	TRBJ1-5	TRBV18	CASSQETGASNQPQHF	TGTGCCAGCTCGCAGGAGACAGGGGCGAGCAATCAGCCCCAGCATTTT
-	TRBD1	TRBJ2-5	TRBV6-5	CASRQGDWAQYF	TGTGCCAGCAGACAGGGGGATTGGGCCCAGTACTTC
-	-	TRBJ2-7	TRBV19	CASSIGQSYEQYF	TGTGCCAGTAGTATCGGACAGAGCTACGAGCAGTACTTC
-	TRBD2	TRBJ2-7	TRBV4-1	CASSQVPMTSGRSNEQYF	TGCGCCAGCAGCCAAGTCCCCATGACTAGCGGGAGGTCCAACGAGCAGTACTTC
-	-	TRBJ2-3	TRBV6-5	CASSYWGHRGTDTQYF	TGTGCCAGCAGTTACTGGGGACACCGGGGCACAGATACGCAGTATTTT
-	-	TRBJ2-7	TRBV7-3	CASSLGLAYEQYF	TGTGCCAGCAGCTTAGGGCTAGCTTACGAGCAGTACTTC
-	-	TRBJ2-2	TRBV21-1	CASSNTLAGNGELFF	TGTGCCAGCAGCAATACCCTAGCGGGTAACGGGGAGCTGTTTTTT
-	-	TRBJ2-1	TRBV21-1	CASTPGGNEQFF	TGTGCCAGCACCCCAGGGGGAAATGAGCAGTTCTTC
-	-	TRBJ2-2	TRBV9	CASSPRDSYTGELFF	TGTGCCAGCAGCCCGCGGGACTCATACACCGGGGAGCTGTTTTTT
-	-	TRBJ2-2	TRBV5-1	CASSLDSTVANTGELFF	TGCGCCAGCAGCTTGGACAGTACGGTGGCGAACACCGGGGAGCTGTTTTTT
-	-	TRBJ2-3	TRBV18	CASSPRGLVDTQYF	TGTGCCAGCTCACCACGGGGACTGGTAGATACGCAGTATTTT
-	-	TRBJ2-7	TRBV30	CAWSRGTDYEQYF	TGTGCCTGGAGTCGGGGGACAGACTACGAGCAGTACTTC
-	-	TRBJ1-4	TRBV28	CASERGEKLFF	TGTGCCAGCGAGCGGGGTGAAAAACTGTTTTTT
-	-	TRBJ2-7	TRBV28	CASSSAEGQYF	TGTGCCAGCAGTTCGGCCGAGGGGCAGTACTTC
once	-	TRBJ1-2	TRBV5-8	CASSLRGPGGYTF	TGTGCCAGCAGCTTGAGAGGCCCCGGTGGCTACACCTTC
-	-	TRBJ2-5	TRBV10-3	CAIRSSGGFQETQYF	TGTGCCATCAGGAGCAGTGGGGGGTTCCAAGAGACCCAGTACTTC
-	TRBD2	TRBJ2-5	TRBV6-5	CASSFTSGGETQYF	TGTGCCAGCAGTTTCACTAGCGGAGGGGAAACCCAGTACTTC
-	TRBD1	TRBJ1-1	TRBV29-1	CSVRITGGWNTEAFF	TGCAGCGTGAGGATAACAGGGGGCTGGAACACTGAAGCTTTCTTT
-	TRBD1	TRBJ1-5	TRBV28	CASSNRAGGNQPQHF	TGTGCCAGCAGTAATCGGGCAGGGGGTAATCAGCCCCAGCATTTT
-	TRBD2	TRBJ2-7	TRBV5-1	CASSSQRESGEQYF	TGCGCCAGCAGCTCCCAGCGGGAGTCCGGCGAGCAGTACTTC
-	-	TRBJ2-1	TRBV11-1	CASSLVGGATREQFF	TGTGCCAGCAGCTTAGTAGGTGGGGCAACCCGTGAGCAGTTCTTC